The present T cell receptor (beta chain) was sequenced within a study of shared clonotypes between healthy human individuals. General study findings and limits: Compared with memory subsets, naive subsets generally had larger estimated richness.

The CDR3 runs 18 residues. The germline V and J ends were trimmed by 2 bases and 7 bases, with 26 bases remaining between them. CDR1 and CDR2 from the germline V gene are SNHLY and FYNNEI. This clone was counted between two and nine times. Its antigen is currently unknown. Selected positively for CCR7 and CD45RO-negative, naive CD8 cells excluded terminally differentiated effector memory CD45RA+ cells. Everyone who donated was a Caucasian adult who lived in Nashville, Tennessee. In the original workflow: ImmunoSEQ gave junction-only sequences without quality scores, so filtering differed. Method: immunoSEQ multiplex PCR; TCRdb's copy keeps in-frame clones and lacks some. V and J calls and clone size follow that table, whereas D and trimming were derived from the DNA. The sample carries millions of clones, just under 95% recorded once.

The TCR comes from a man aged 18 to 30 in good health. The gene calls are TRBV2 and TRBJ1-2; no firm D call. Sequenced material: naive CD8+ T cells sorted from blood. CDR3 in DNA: TGTGCCAGCAGTGAATCAGTATCTGAGGGTAGTTGGGGTGGTGGCTACACCTTC. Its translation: CASSESVSEGSWGGGYTF.